The following is a T cell receptor (beta chain) sequence with its context. What it recognizes is unknown. Assay: immunoSEQ multiplex PCR; the TCRdb copy retains only in-frame clones and omits some. The sample has some 49,000 clones, roughly 92% seen once. This related bone marrow graft donor gave peripheral blood on the day of marrow donation. Trimming removed 1 base from V and 0 bases from J; junction bases left unmatched: 8. The germline CDR1 and CDR2 sequences are MGHRA and YSYEKL. CDR3 size: 18 residues. These data come from a study of T cells after posttransplantation cyclophosphamide. Findings and caveats of the study: Blood and skin or GI T cell repertoires showed limited TRB overlap.

This TCR came from a woman aged 45-60 years in good health and a related stem cell transplant donor. Sequencing was done on a sample of PBMCs. The V call is TRBV4-1, the J call TRBJ2-3, with 9 nucleotides matching TRBD1. CDR3 loop: CASSQARLTGGSTDTQYF. CDR3 nucleotide sequence: TGCGCCAGCAGCCAAGCCAGGCTGACAGGGGGTAGCACAGATACGCAGTATTTT.